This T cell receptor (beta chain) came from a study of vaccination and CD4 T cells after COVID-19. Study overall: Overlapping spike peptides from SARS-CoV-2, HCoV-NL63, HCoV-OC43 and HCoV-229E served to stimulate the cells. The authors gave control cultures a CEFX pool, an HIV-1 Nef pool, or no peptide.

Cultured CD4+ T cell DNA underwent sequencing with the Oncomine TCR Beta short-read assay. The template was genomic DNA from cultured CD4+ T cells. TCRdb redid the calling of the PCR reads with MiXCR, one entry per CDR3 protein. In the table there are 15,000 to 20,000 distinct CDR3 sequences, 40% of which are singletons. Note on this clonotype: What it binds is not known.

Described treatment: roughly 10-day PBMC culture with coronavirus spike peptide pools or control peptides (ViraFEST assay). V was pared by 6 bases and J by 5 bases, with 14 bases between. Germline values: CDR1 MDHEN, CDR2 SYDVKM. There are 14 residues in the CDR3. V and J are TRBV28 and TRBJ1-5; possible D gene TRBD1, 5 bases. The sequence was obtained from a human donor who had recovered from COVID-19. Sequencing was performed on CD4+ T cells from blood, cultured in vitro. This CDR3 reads CASSRIQGDQPQHF. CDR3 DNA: TGTGCCAGCAGCCGAATCCAGGGCGATCAGCCCCAGCATTTT.